Shown below are 28 T cell receptor beta chains from a single sample sequenced in a study of T cells in Graves' hyperthyroidism and ophthalmopathy. Regions amplified from RNA transcripts were the TCR beta CDR3 regions. HTBI primers were the set used in a first-round RT-PCR of the TCR CDR3. TCRdb fed the multiplex PCR reads into MiXCR, producing one record per CDR3 protein. The data hold about 640,000 distinct CDR3 sequences, with about a fifth observed a single time. Sequencing was done on a sample of blood. The receptors shown here come from a man aged 30 to 39 with Graves' ophthalmopathy.

This clonotype occurred many times. The chain combines TRBV7-9 with TRBJ2-5; 7 nucleotides align to TRBD2. Germline V gene data show CDR1 as SEHNR and CDR2 as FQNEAQ (reference sequence). This CDR3 is 17 amino acids long. V was clipped by 0 bases and J by 1 base; unmatched bases: 8. The CDR3 region is CASSLARAGEIQETQYF. CDR3 sequence (DNA): TGTGCCAGCAGCTTAGCCCGGGCGGGAGAGATCCAAGAGACCCAGTACTTC.

The chain employs TRBV5-6 and TRBJ1-5; TRBD1 matches 11 bases. V was pared by 6 bases and J by 6 bases, with 5 bases of the junction left unmatched. This CDR3 region has 14 residues. Per the germline V gene, CDR1 is SGHDT and CDR2 is YYEEEE. The CDR3 region has the DNA TGTGCCAGCATCCAGGACAGGGGGCTTCAGCCCCAGCATTTT. Protein sequence: CASIQDRGLQPQHF. The variable domain in full, with the rest retrieved from reference TRBV5-6 and TRBJ1-5, is DAGVTQSPTHLIKTRGQQVTLRCSPKSGHDTVSWYQQALGQGPQFIFQYYEEEERQRGNFPDRFSGHQFPNYSSELNVNALLLGDSALYLCASIQDRGLQPQHFGDGTRLSIL.

There are many counts of this clonotype. The chain joins TRBV28 to TRBJ1-5, with 9 bases matching TRBD1. J lost 3 bases, V lost 6 bases, and 6 bases had no gene match. The germline CDR1 and CDR2 sequences are MDHEN and SYDVKM. There are 15 residues in the CDR3. The CDR3 spells CASRPGTGYNQPQHF. The CDR3 bases are TGTGCCAGCAGACCCGGGACAGGGTACAATCAGCCCCAGCATTTT.

The chain uses TRBV6-1 and TRBJ2-3; 7 nucleotides align to TRBD1. Germline V gene data show CDR1 as MNHNS and CDR2 as SASEGT. This CDR3 is built from 14 residues. The junction had 10 bases not matched to a gene; V was cut back by 8 bases and J by 5 bases. The CDR3 DNA sequence: TGTGCCAGCGAAGATCAGGGGGTGGGAGATACGCAGTATTTT. Its translation: CASEDQGVGDTQYF.

This clonotype appeared many times. The chain carries TRBV5-1 and TRBJ2-1; the D is unclear. This CDR3 comprises 12 residues. CDR1 SGHRS and CDR2 YFSETQ come from the germline V gene. V shed 4 bases and J shed 6 bases, with 8 bases lying between them. This CDR3 is CASSSWGNEQFF. CDR3 bases: TGCGCCAGCAGCAGTTGGGGCAATGAGCAGTTCTTC. Variable domain in full (rest from reference TRBV5-1 and TRBJ2-1): KAGVTQTPRYLIKTRGQQVTLSCSPISGHRSVSWYQQTPGQGLQFLFEYFSETQRNKGNFPGRFSGRQFSNSRSEMNVSTLELGDSALYLCASSSWGNEQFFGPGTRLTVL.

The chain uses TRBV18 and TRBJ1-2; D not resolved. The germline V and J ends were trimmed by 3 bases and 7 bases, with 12 bases remaining between them. From germline, CDR1 is KGHSH and CDR2 LQKENI. The CDR3 loop spans 13 amino acids. The CDR3 sequence is CASSPDRASGYTF. The CDR3 nucleotides read TGTGCCAGCTCACCCGACCGAGCAAGTGGCTACACCTTC.

Many counts were recorded for this clonotype. This chain connects TRBV27 to TRBJ1-5; D not resolved. This CDR3 is built from 13 residues. Looked up from germline, CDR1 is MNHEY and CDR2 is SMNVEV (reference sequence). Between the trimmed V and J ends, which lost 3 bases and 7 bases, there was a span of 10 bases. Here the CDR3 DNA reads TGTGCCAGCAGTTTGGCCGCTCGACAGCCCCAGCATTTT. Translating gives CASSLAARQPQHF.

This clonotype was seen only a few times. The rearrangement joins TRBV7-2 to TRBJ2-1; possible D gene TRBD2, 5 bases. V was pared by 5 bases and J by 2 bases, with 13 bases between. Germline CDR1 reads SGHTA; CDR2 reads FQGNSA. This CDR3 has 15 amino acids. CDR3 amino acids: CASSPTTGTYNEQFF. Written as DNA, the CDR3 is TGTGCCAGCAGCCCTACAACGGGGACCTACAATGAGCAGTTCTTC.

This chain joins TRBV6-1 and TRBJ2-2, with a weak D call TRBD2 (6 bases). The CDR3 runs 13 residues. The ends were cut back, 9 bases at V and 6 bases at J, with 14 bases in the middle. Germline values: CDR1 MNHNS, CDR2 SASEGT. In DNA, the CDR3 is TGTGCCAGTACTCCTAGCGAGCCCGGGGAGCTGTTTTTT. It is translated as CASTPSEPGELFF.

V usage is TRBV6-2 or TRBV6-3 and J usage is TRBJ2-7; D is ambiguous. The ends were cut back, 2 bases at V and 7 bases at J, with 9 bases in the middle. The CDR3 covers 12 residues. Germline CDR1 is MNHEY and CDR2 is SVGEGT. CDR3 sequence: CASSYRKEEQYF. The CDR3 bases are TGTGCCAGCAGTTACCGGAAGGAGGAGCAGTACTTC.

V usage is TRBV7-9 and J usage is TRBJ2-7, with 9 nucleotides matching TRBD1. With V trimmed by 5 bases and J by 5 bases, 10 bases remained unmatched. The germline V gene has CDR1 SEHNR and CDR2 FQNEAQ (reference sequence). The CDR3 is 15 residues long. CDR3 nucleotides: TGTGCCAGCAGCAACTCGGGACAGGGTCACAACGAGCAGTACTTC. Translation: CASSNSGQGHNEQYF.

In this sample, this clonotype turned up a few times. The chain carries TRBV24-1 and TRBJ2-1; 10 bases are a match to TRBD2. The CDR3 is 16 residues long. V was pared by 5 bases and J by 5 bases, with 8 bases of the junction left unmatched. In germline, CDR1 is KGHDR, CDR2 SFDVKD. The CDR3 region is CATSGAAGGPDNEQFF. CDR3 DNA sequence: TGTGCCACCAGTGGTGCAGCGGGAGGGCCCGACAATGAGCAGTTCTTC.

This clonotype came up a few times. The chain has TRBV20-1 and TRBJ2-3; D is perhaps TRBD2 (6 bases). CDR1 is DFQATT, CDR2 SNEGSKA, per germline (reference sequence). Trimming shortened V by 6 bases and J by 0 bases, and 19 bases separated the two germline ends. The CDR3 has 16 residues. The CDR3 bases are TGCAGTGCAACACCCCGGGACTTACAGAGCACAGATACGCAGTATTTT. Translated, it gives CSATPRDLQSTDTQYF.

The gene calls are TRBV19 and TRBJ1-5; D is undetermined. V gave up 4 bases and J gave up 3 bases, with 10 bases separating them. The CDR3 is made up of 14 amino acids. CDR1 and CDR2 (germline): LNHDA, SQIVND (reference sequence). The CDR3 bases are TGTGCCAGTAGTAATACCTGGGCCAATCAGCCCCAGCATTTT. This sequence encodes CASSNTWANQPQHF.

This clonotype turned up a few times. The chain couples TRBV19 to TRBJ2-6; D possibly corresponds to TRBD1 (5 bases). V lost 4 bases and J lost 4, with 17 bases in between. Germline V lookup: CDR1 LNHDA, CDR2 SQIVND (reference sequence). This CDR3 has 17 amino acids. The CDR3 DNA is TGTGCCAGTAGTACCGGTTGGCAGGGTGAGGGGGCCAACGTCCTGACTTTC. Protein sequence: CASSTGWQGEGANVLTF. Using reference TRBV19 and TRBJ2-6 for the parts outside the CDR3, the full variable domain is DGGITQSPKYLFRKEGQNVTLSCEQNLNHDAMYWYRQDPGQGLRLIYYSQIVNDFQKGDIAEGYSVSREKKESFPLTVTSAQKNPTAFYLCASSTGWQGEGANVLTFGAGSRLTVL.

The chain uses TRBV4-3 and TRBJ2-1, with TRBD2 matching over 10 bases. This CDR3 spans 17 amino acids. Germline values: CDR1 LGHNA, CDR2 YSLEER. Losses at the gene ends were 1 base for V and 4 bases for J; bases not matched to a gene: 7. The CDR3 region is CASSQVGTSGKYNEQFF. CDR3 sequence (DNA): TGCGCCAGCAGCCAAGTCGGCACTAGCGGGAAGTACAATGAGCAGTTCTTC.

The V gene is TRBV13, the J gene TRBJ2-1; TRBD2 agrees at 10 bases. The V gene's germline CDR1 is PRHDT and CDR2 FYEKMQ (reference sequence). This CDR3 contains 17 residues. V trimming: 6 bases; J trimming: 10 bases; junction bases outside the gene matches: 18. CDR3 bases: TGTGCCAGCAGTCATGGACTAGCGGAGATTCGTCGGTCAGAGCAGTTCTTC. It encodes CASSHGLAEIRRSEQFF.

This clonotype was seen ten or more times. The rearrangement joins TRBV18 to TRBJ2-5; maybe TRBD1 (6 bases). Looked up from germline, CDR1 is KGHSH and CDR2 is LQKENI. The CDR3 consists of 13 residues. Trimming pared 2 bases from V and 4 bases from J, leaving 8 bases between. The CDR3 DNA reads as TGTGCCAGCTCACCAGGGACACCAGAGACCCAGTACTTC. Translated, it gives CASSPGTPETQYF. Full variable domain (rest looked up from reference TRBV18 and TRBJ2-5): NAGVMQNPRHLVRRRGQEARLRCSPMKGHSHVYWYRQLPEEGLKFMVYLQKENIIDESGMPKERFSAEFPKEGPSILRIQQVVRGDSAAYFCASSPGTPETQYFGPGTRLLVL.

This clonotype has a handful of counts. The V call is TRBV20-1, the J call TRBJ2-3; D remains ambiguous. V was pared by 6 bases and J by 5 bases, with 21 bases between. Germline CDR1 DFQATT, CDR2 SNEGSKA (reference sequence). The CDR3 is 15 amino acids. CDR3 loop: CSAKARLDLRDTQYF. CDR3 nucleotides: TGCAGTGCGAAGGCCCGGCTAGACCTTCGAGATACGCAGTATTTT.

The chain links TRBV10-2 to TRBJ2-2; 8 nucleotides match TRBD1. Germline assignment: CDR1 WSHSY and CDR2 SAAADI. The J segment lost 6 bases and the V segment lost 4 bases, leaving 4 bases of the junction unmatched. The CDR3 is 14 amino acids. The CDR3 sequence: CASSADRDPGELFF. The CDR3 coding sequence is TGCGCCAGCAGTGCGGACAGGGACCCCGGGGAGCTGTTTTTT.

The sample holds many counts of this clonotype. The chain combines TRBV7-2 with TRBJ2-7; 7 bases align to TRBD2. The germline CDR1 and CDR2 sequences are SGHTA and FQGNSA. J was trimmed by 4 bases and V by 6 bases; bases with no gene match: 6. The CDR3 covers 13 residues. This chain's CDR3 is CASSFGGGYEQYF. The CDR3 nucleotides are TGTGCCAGCAGTTTCGGCGGGGGTTACGAGCAGTACTTC.

The V gene is TRBV5-1, the J gene TRBJ2-3; 7 bases match TRBD1. V dropped 4 bases and J dropped 2; count of bases not matched to a gene: 4. The CDR3 is 14 residues long. CDR1 and CDR2 (germline): SGHRS, YFSETQ. CDR3 in amino acids: CASSGGQNTDTQYF. CDR3 DNA: TGCGCCAGCAGCGGGGGACAGAACACAGATACGCAGTATTTT.

V is TRBV4-2 and J is TRBJ2-1; 7 bases are a match to TRBD1. The CDR3 loop spans 17 amino acids. After removal of 0 bases from V and 3 bases from J, the junction contained 8 bases not matched to a gene. Germline assignment: CDR1 LGHNA and CDR2 YNFKEQ. CDR3 loop: CASSQDHEQGLYNEQFF. Here the CDR3 DNA reads TGTGCCAGCAGCCAAGATCACGAACAGGGGCTCTACAATGAGCAGTTCTTC.

As DNA, the CDR3 is TGTGCCAGCAGCTTACCCGGTTCTGGGGCCAACGTCCTGACTTTC. Amino acids: CASSLPGSGANVLTF. This chain joins TRBV28 and TRBJ2-6; D is ambiguous. The CDR3 sequence is 15 residues long. The V gene lost 6 bases and the J gene lost 1 base, with 10 bases spanning the gap. Per germline, CDR1 MDHEN and CDR2 SYDVKM.

This chain uses TRBV19 with TRBJ2-1; no reliable D call. Trimming pared 7 bases from V and 2 bases from J, leaving 15 bases between. Germline assignment: CDR1 LNHDA and CDR2 SQIVND (reference sequence). This CDR3 contains 15 residues. DNA for the CDR3: TGTGCCAGTAAAATAGGACGCGGCACCTACAATGAGCAGTTCTTC. It is translated as CASKIGRGTYNEQFF.

The CDR3 DNA is TGTGCCAGCAGCCCCCGGACCGGACAGAATTCACCCCTCCACTTT. Amino acids: CASSPRTGQNSPLHF. The chain uses TRBV7-9 and TRBJ1-6; tentative D call: TRBD1 (6 bases). CDR3 length: 15 residues. V was pared by 5 bases and J by 7 bases, with 15 bases between. Per the germline V gene, CDR1 is SEHNR and CDR2 is FQNEAQ (reference sequence).

The J gene is TRBJ1-3, the V gene TRBV30, with TRBD1 matching over 8 bases. Trimming at V came to 5 bases and at J to 0 bases, leaving 12 bases not matched to a gene. The CDR3 has 17 amino acids. The V gene's germline CDR1 is GTSNPN and CDR2 SVGIG (reference sequence). CDR3 nucleotide sequence: TGTGCCTGGCGCACCTTCCAAGACAGGGGCTCTGGAAACACCATATATTTT. Its protein is CAWRTFQDRGSGNTIYF.

This clonotype came up many times. The V gene is TRBV30, the J gene TRBJ1-1, with 9 nucleotides matching TRBD1. The CDR3 spans 15 residues. J lost 5 bases, V lost 4 bases, and 11 bases had no gene match. CDR1 is GTSNPN, CDR2 SVGIG, per germline (reference sequence). CDR3 nucleotides: TGTGCCTGGATGGACGGGACAGGGCTTCGGACTGAAGCTTTCTTT. It yields the protein CAWMDGTGLRTEAFF.